Listed below are T cell receptor beta chains from one sample, sequenced in a study of chemoradiotherapy in HPV16-positive cancers. Repertoires were generated with immunoSEQ multiplex PCR, while TCRdb's copy carries only in-frame clones and drops some. The data show 6,000 to 8,000 clones, 85% to 90% seen once. This material was obtained from a patient who underwent chemoradiotherapy. The receptors here all came from a human donor with HPV-associated anogenital cancer. Each CDR3 is given without its conserved first and last residue.

>TRBV10-2|TRBJ2-2
ATHYPALAGGRIGELF
>TRBV19|TRBJ2-2
ASSRKAGLNTGELF
>TRBV14|TRBJ2-5
ASDAGRHQETQY
>TRBV19|TRBJ2-3
ASSIALRDFLTDTQY
>TRBV15|TRBJ2-2
ATSRQGYPGELF
>TRBV19|TRBJ2-5
ATARRSGGAPGRETQY
>TRBV15|TRBJ1-5
ATSPGGTGVDQPQH
>TRBV19|TRBJ2-1
ASSIEGFSYNEQF
>TRBV19|TRBJ1-2
ASIGVAGYT
>TRBV14|TRBJ1-2
ASSPRRAPYGYT
>TRBV5-4|TRBJ2-1
ASSLQVLDEQF
>TRBV4-1|TRBJ2-1
ASSQDRASIVVYNEQF
>TRBV19|TRBJ2-1
ASSMGIHNEQF
>TRBV15|TRBJ2-3
ATSAPPGQGTVGTDTQY
>TRBV5-4|TRBJ2-5
ASSFQGPGETQY
>TRBV5-6|TRBJ1-3
ASKATLRGALSSGSTIY
>TRBV19|TRBJ1-1
ASSVFAGENTEAF
>TRBV10-2|TRBJ2-5
ASSESGLSQETQY
>TRBV11-2|TRBJ1-1
ASRETGGSTEAF
>TRBV25-1|TRBJ1-4
ASSDPGQGANEKLF
>TRBV6-1|TRBJ2-1
ASSEALRGNEQF
>TRBV25-1|TRBJ2-5
ASSESARGLVETQY
>TRBV5-4|TRBJ2-1
ASSQLKFPNEQF
>TRBV7-8|TRBJ2-4
ASSLGGDPRLAKNIQY
>TRBV4-1|TRBJ2-1
ASSQDQGASSYNEQF
>TRBV7-8|TRBJ1-5
ASSLSGLNQPQH
>TRBV9|TRBJ2-5
ASSVAPRETQY
>TRBV15|TRBJ1-1
ATSQGWRTEAF
>TRBV2|TRBJ2-5
AGTSRETQY
>TRBV29-1|TRBJ2-7
SVLDSYEQY
>TRBV18|TRBJ1-1
ASSTQGFDTEAF
>TRBV9|TRBJ2-1
ASSVGQGTYNEQF
>TRBV15|TRBJ2-1
ATSRDVGGRAGEQF
>TRBV7-6|TRBJ2-7
ASSPDMDEQY
>TRBV5-1|TRBJ2-5
ASSSPKETQY
>TRBV7-9|TRBJ2-1
ASSTPPTSGSYYNEQF
>TRBV30|TRBJ1-1
AWSVNRPEAF
>TRBV10-3|TRBJ1-1
AISESAGVNTEAF
>TRBV12-5|TRBJ2-3
ASGLGQVGDTQY
>TRBV18|TRBJ2-5
ASSQQETQY
>TRBV7-7|TRBJ2-5
ASSLAPGRVQETQY
>TRBV5-1|TRBJ2-7
ASSLTRTEQY
>TRBV19|TRBJ2-2
ASSTNIGGTGELF
>TRBV18|TRBJ1-4
ASSLGAIGEKLF
>TRBV5-1|TRBJ1-4
ASSSSWDTKEVF
>TRBV14|TRBJ2-3
ASNPGRGQSDTQY
>TRBV25-1|TRBJ2-7
ASRTSGNYEQY
>TRBV5-5|TRBJ1-1
ASSLVPNTEAF
>TRBV5-4|TRBJ2-3
ASSLEADTQY
>TRBV21-1|TRBJ2-7
ASSLMETGFTYEQY
>TRBV16|TRBJ2-5
ASKTGTTLQETQY
>TRBV9|TRBJ1-2
ASSGTVSGNGYT
>TRBV5-1|TRBJ1-6
ASSRETGDSPLH
>TRBV7-2|TRBJ2-5
ASSLGTGETETQY
>TRBV19|TRBJ1-4
ASSTRQGLGEKLF
>TRBV6-1|TRBJ2-1
ASSRSGGDYNEQF
>TRBV9|TRBJ1-3
ASSVEGGDGNTIY
>TRBV11-3|TRBJ2-1
ASSLDPTSGRYEQF
>TRBV19|TRBJ2-7
ASRDPGQGPYEQY
>TRBV5-3|TRBJ1-2
ARSLVGQGPPHIGYT